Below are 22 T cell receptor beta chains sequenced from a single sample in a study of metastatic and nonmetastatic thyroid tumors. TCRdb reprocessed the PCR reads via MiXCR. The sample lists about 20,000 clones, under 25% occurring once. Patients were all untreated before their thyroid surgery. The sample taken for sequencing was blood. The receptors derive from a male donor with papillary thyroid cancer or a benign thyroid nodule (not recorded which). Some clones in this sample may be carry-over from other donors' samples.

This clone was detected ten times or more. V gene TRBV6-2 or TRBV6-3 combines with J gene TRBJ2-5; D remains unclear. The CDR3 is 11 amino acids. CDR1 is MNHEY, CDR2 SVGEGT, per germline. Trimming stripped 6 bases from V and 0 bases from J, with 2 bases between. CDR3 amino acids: CASRNQETQYF. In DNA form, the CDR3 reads TGTGCCAGCAGGAACCAAGAGACCCAGTACTTC.

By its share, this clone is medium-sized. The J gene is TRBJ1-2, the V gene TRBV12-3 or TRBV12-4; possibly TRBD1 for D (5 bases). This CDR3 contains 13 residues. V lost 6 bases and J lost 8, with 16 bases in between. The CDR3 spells CASSPRGLWGYTF. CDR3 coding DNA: TGTGCCAGCAGCCCAAGGGGCCTCTGGGGCTACACCTTC.

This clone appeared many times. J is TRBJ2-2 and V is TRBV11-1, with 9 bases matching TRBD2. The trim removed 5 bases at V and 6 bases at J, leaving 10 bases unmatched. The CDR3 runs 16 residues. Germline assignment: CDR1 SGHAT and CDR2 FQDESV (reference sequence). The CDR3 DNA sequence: TGTGCCAGCAGCCCAGCTCGTCTAGCGGGACCCGGGGAGCTGTTTTTT. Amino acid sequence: CASSPARLAGPGELFF.

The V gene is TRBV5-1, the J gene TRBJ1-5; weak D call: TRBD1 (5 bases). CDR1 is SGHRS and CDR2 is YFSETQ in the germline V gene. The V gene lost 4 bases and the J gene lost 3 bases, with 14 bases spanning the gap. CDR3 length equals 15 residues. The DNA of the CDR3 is TGCGCCAGCAGCCCAACGGGGGGGGTCAATCAGCCCCAGCATTTT. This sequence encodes CASSPTGGVNQPQHF.

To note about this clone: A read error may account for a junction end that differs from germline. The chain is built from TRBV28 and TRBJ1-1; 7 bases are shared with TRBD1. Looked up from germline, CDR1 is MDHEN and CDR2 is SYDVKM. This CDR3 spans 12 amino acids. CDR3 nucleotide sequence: TGTGCCTGCAGGGACAGCGAACCTGAAACTTTCTTT. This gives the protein CACRDSEPETFF.

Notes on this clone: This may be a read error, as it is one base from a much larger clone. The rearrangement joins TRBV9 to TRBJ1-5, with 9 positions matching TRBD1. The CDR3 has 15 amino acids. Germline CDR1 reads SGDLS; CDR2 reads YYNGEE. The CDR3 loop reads CVSSVGDRENQPQHF. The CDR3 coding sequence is TGTGTCAGCAGCGTAGGGGACAGGGAGAATCAGCCCCAGCATTTT.

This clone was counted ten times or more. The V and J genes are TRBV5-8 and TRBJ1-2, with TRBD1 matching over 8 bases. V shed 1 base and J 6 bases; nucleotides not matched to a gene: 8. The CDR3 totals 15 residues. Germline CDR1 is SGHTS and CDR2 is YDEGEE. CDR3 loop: CASSLSRGRRNGYTF. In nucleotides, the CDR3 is TGTGCCAGCAGCTTGAGCAGGGGGCGAAGGAATGGCTACACCTTC.

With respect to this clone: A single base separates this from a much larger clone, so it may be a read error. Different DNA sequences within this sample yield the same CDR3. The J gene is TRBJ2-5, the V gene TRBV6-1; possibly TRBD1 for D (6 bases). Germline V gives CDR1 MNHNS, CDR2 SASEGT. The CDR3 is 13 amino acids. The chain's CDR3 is CASGNRDLETQYF. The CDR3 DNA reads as TGTGCCAGCGGGAACAGGGATCTCGAGACCCAATACTTC.

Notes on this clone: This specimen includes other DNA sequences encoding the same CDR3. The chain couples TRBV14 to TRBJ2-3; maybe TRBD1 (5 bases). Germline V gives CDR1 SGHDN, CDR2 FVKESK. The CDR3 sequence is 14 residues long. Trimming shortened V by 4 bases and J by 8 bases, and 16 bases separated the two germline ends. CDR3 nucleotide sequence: TGTGCCAGCAGCCCCTGGCAGGGTGTAGGTACGCAGTATTTT. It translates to CASSPWQGVGTQYF.

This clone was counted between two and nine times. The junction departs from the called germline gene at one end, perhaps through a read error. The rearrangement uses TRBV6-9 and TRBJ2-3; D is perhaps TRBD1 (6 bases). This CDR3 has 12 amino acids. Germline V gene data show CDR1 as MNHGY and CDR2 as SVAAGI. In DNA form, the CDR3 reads TGCGCCAGCAGGGGAACCTCAGATACGCAGTATTTT. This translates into CASRGTSDTQYF.

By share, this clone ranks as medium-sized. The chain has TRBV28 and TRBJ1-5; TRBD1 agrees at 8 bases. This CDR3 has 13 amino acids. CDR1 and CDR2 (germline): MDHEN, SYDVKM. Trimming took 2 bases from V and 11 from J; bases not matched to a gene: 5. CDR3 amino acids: CASSLGHRGSQHF. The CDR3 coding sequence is TGTGCCAGCAGTTTAGGACACAGGGGGTCCCAGCATTTT.

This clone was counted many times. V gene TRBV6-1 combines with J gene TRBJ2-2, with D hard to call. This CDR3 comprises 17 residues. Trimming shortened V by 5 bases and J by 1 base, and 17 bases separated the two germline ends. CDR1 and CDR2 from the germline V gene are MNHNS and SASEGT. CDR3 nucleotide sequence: TGTGCCAGCAGTCTCTCCCTAGTCATTGGGAACACCGGGGAGCTGTTTTTT. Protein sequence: CASSLSLVIGNTGELFF.

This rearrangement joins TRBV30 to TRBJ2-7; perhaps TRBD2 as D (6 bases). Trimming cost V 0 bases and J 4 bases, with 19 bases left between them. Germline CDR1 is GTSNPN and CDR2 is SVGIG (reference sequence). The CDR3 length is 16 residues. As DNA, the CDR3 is TGTGCCTGGAGTGTAATCAGTGGGCGGGAAGGGTACGAGCAGTACTTC. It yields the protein CAWSVISGREGYEQYF.

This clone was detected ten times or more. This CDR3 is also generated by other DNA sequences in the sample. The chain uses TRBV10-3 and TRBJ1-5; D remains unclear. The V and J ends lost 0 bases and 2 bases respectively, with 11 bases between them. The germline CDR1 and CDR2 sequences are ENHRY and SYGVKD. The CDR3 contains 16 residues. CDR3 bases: TGTGCCATCAGTGAGTCGAGGGAATCCGGCAATCAGCCCCAGCATTTT. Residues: CAISESRESGNQPQHF.

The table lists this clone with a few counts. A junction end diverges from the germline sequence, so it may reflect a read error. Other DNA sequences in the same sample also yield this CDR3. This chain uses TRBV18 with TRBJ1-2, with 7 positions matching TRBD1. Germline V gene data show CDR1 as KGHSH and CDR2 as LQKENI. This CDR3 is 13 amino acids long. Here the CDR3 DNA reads TGTGCCAGCTCACCGACAGGGTGGCTAGGCAACCGCTTC. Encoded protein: CASSPTGWLGNRF.

CDR3 DNA: TGTGCCAGCAGTTTAACCGTCGGGGCAGCCTATAATTCACCAATCCACTTT. This translates into CASSLTVGAAYNSPIHF. This chain links TRBV27 with TRBJ1-6; D is perhaps TRBD1 (5 bases). The CDR3 is 17 residues long. Germline V gene sequence: CDR1 MNHEY, CDR2 SMNVEV (reference sequence). The V gene lost 2 bases and the J gene lost 17 bases, with 28 bases spanning the gap.

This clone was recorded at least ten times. This chain's CDR3 is CATSSRTSDTQYF. Written as DNA, the CDR3 is TGTGCCACCAGCAGCAGAACCAGTGATACGCAGTATTTT. This chain links TRBV15 with TRBJ2-3; no firm D call. Germline loops: CDR1 LNHNV, CDR2 YYDKDF (reference sequence). V lost 3 bases and J 6 bases, leaving 10 bases between the germline ends. The CDR3 totals 13 residues.

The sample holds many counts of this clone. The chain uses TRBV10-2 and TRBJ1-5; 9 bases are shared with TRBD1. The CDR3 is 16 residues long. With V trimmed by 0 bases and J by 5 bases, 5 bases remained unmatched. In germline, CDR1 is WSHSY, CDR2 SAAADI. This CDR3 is CASSESDRGSDQPQHF. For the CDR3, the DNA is TGCGCCAGCAGTGAGTCGGACAGGGGAAGCGATCAGCCCCAGCATTTT.

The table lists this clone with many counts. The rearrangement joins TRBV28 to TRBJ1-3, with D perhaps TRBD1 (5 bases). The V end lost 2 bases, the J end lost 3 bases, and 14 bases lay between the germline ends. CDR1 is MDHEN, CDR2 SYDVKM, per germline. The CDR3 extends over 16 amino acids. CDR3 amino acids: CASSLRGRAYGNTIYF. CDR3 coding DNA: TGTGCCAGCAGTTTAAGGGGCAGGGCTTATGGAAACACCATATATTTT.

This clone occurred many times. CDR3 nucleotide sequence: TGTGCCATACGGGACAGGGCGGCCAATGAGCAGTTCTTC. This codes for CAIRDRAANEQFF. The rearrangement links TRBV28 to TRBJ2-1; 9 bases map to TRBD1. Trimming took 10 bases from V and 6 from J; bases not matched to a gene: 7. The CDR3 is made up of 13 amino acids. From germline, CDR1 is MDHEN and CDR2 SYDVKM.

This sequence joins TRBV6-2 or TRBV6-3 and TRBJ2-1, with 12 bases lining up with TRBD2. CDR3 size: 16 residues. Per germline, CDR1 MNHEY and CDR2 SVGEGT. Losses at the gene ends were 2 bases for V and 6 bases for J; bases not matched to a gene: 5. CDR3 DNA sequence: TGTGCCAGCAGTTACCAGGGACTAGCGGGCATCAATGAGCAGTTCTTC. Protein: CASSYQGLAGINEQFF.

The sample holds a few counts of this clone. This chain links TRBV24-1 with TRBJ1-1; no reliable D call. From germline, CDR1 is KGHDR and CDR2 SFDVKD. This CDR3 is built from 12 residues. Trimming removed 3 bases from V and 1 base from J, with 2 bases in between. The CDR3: CATSDTNTEAFF. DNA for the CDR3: TGTGCCACCAGTGATACGAACACTGAAGCTTTCTTT.